Presented here are 14 T cell receptor beta chains from one specimen sequenced in a study of cytomegalovirus exposure and HLA in healthy donors. In the PCR, 60 Vbeta and 13 Jbeta primers were used. Assay: immunoSEQ multiplex PCR; the TCRdb copy retains only in-frame clones and omits some. The sample has fewer than 200,000 clones, approximately 70% seen once; the top ten hold 2% to 3%. The sequencing input was PBMCs. These receptors were collected from a human donor in good health.

The rearrangement uses TRBV6-5 and TRBJ2-2; perhaps TRBD1 as D (5 bases). V was clipped by 6 bases and J by 0 bases, with 8 bases between them. The CDR3 spans 14 residues. Germline CDR1 MNHEY, CDR2 SVGAGI. The CDR3 sequence: CASRRTSNTGELFF. CDR3 nucleotides: TGTGCCAGCAGGAGGACATCGAACACCGGGGAGCTGTTTTTT.

The chain employs TRBV19 and TRBJ1-5; TRBD1 is a possible D gene (6 bases). Per the germline V gene, CDR1 is LNHDA and CDR2 is SQIVND (reference sequence). Trimming stripped 5 bases from V and 1 base from J, with 9 bases between. The CDR3 length is 14 residues. The CDR3: CASSVTGSNQPQHF. The CDR3 region has the DNA TGTGCCAGTAGTGTTACAGGGAGCAATCAGCCCCAGCATTTT.

The CDR3 sequence: CASSPQPDNEQFF. The CDR3 DNA reads as TGTGCCAGCAGCCCGCAACCGGACAATGAGCAGTTCTTC. The chain is built from TRBV11-3 and TRBJ2-1, with unresolved D. The CDR3 contains 13 residues. The germline CDR1 and CDR2 sequences are SGHNT and YENEEA. The V and J ends lost 5 bases and 5 bases respectively, with 10 bases between them.

The V and J genes are TRBV18 and TRBJ2-7; D uncertain. V dropped 1 base and J dropped 1 base, with 11 bases sitting between them. This CDR3 is 15 amino acids long. CDR1 and CDR2 (germline): KGHSH, LQKENI. The CDR3 loop is CASSPRQAPSYEQYF. CDR3 sequence (DNA): TGTGCCAGCTCACCACGTCAGGCCCCTTCCTACGAGCAGTACTTC.

This clone was detected only a few times. This rearrangement joins TRBV10-3 to TRBJ1-1; no firm D call. CDR3 length: 15 residues. The V end was cut by 0 bases, the J end by 5 bases, with 13 bases between. Germline CDR1 reads ENHRY; CDR2 reads SYGVKD. The CDR3 is CAISESEVWKTEAFF. The DNA of the CDR3 is TGTGCCATCAGTGAGTCGGAGGTTTGGAAAACTGAAGCTTTCTTT.

V usage is TRBV7-6 and J usage is TRBJ2-1; 10 positions agree with TRBD2. CDR3 length: 14 residues. Per the germline V gene, CDR1 is SGHVS and CDR2 is FNYEAQ. V was clipped by 0 bases and J by 8 bases; unmatched bases: 1. The CDR3 protein is CASSLAGLADEQFF. The CDR3 DNA reads as TGTGCCAGCAGCTTAGCCGGACTAGCGGATGAGCAGTTCTTC.

The chain links TRBV5-4 to TRBJ2-3, with 7 positions matching TRBD1. Unmatched junction bases numbered 0, after V lost 1 base and J lost 4 bases. CDR1 is SGHNT and CDR2 is YYREEE in the germline V gene (reference sequence). CDR3 size: 13 residues. The DNA for the CDR3 is TGTGCCAGCAGCTTGACAGGGGCAGATACGCAGTATTTT. Protein sequence: CASSLTGADTQYF.

The CDR3 spells CASTLDPAGGYEQYF. CDR3 coding DNA: TGTGCCAGCACCCTGGACCCAGCGGGGGGCTACGAGCAGTACTTC. The V gene is TRBV4-2, the J gene TRBJ2-7; 9 positions match TRBD2. Trimming at V came to 7 bases and at J to 3 bases, leaving 10 bases not matched to a gene. The germline V gene encodes CDR1 LGHNA and CDR2 YNFKEQ. This CDR3 region has 15 residues.

The V call is TRBV6-1, the J call TRBJ2-7; perhaps TRBD1 as D (6 bases). CDR1 is MNHNS, CDR2 SASEGT, per germline. Trimming pared 5 bases from V and 1 base from J, leaving 9 bases between. The CDR3 sequence is 13 residues long. The CDR3 sequence: CASSPTGSYEQYF. The CDR3 DNA reads as TGTGCCAGCAGTCCGACAGGTTCCTACGAGCAGTACTTC.

V gene TRBV7-2 combines with J gene TRBJ1-5; D gene uncertain. The CDR3 runs to 13 residues. V gave up 1 base and J gave up 4 bases, with 5 bases separating them. Per the germline V gene, CDR1 is SGHTA and CDR2 is FQGNSA. The DNA of the CDR3 is TGTGCCAGCAGCTTAGGAGTGAATCAGCCCCAGCATTTT. Its translation: CASSLGVNQPQHF.

This clone came up a few times. J is TRBJ2-1 and V is TRBV6-5; 9 nucleotides line up with TRBD1. Germline V gene lookup returns CDR1 MNHEY and CDR2 SVGAGI. The CDR3 length is 13 residues. V trimming: 6 bases; J trimming: 10 bases; junction bases outside the gene matches: 7. The CDR3 loop reads CASRDRGRQEQFF. CDR3 coding DNA: TGTGCCAGCAGGGACAGGGGTAGACAGGAGCAGTTCTTC.

The chain recombines TRBV13 with TRBJ2-1; 8 bases match TRBD1. The J segment lost 3 bases and the V segment lost 7 bases, leaving 5 bases of the junction unmatched. From germline, CDR1 is PRHDT and CDR2 FYEKMQ (reference sequence). The CDR3 runs 14 residues. The CDR3 loop reads CASTPGQGYNEQFF. CDR3 DNA: TGTGCCAGCACCCCCGGACAGGGCTACAATGAGCAGTTCTTC.

This clone was counted a few times. The chain has TRBV19 and TRBJ2-7; D is undetermined. The V gene lost 5 bases and the J gene lost 2 bases, with 19 bases spanning the gap. Germline CDR1 reads LNHDA; CDR2 reads SQIVND (reference sequence). CDR3 length: 16 amino acids. CDR3 residues: CASSPLESYLPYEQYF. The CDR3 bases are TGTGCCAGTAGTCCTTTAGAGTCCTACCTTCCCTACGAGCAGTACTTC.

This clone was detected a few times. The chain recombines TRBV7-9 with TRBJ2-7, with 10 bases that match TRBD1. This CDR3 contains 17 residues. V was clipped by 0 bases and J by 2 bases; unmatched bases: 7. Looked up from germline, CDR1 is SEHNR and CDR2 is FQNEAQ (reference sequence). CDR3 nucleotides: TGTGCCAGCAGCTTAGCCGGGACAGGGGCGAACCCCTACGAGCAGTACTTC. It yields the protein CASSLAGTGANPYEQYF.